What follows are 21 T cell receptor beta chains derived from one specimen sequenced in a study of shared clonotypes between healthy human individuals. Naive-designated CD8 cells lacked CD45RO, were positively enriched for CCR7, and omitted terminally differentiated effector memory CD45RA+ cells. TCRdb keeps only in-frame clones here, not all; method: immunoSEQ multiplex PCR. The data contain approximately 600,000 clones, 85% to 95% of them seen just once; the ten biggest clones take up approximately 0.11%. Specimen: naive CD8+ T cells sorted from blood. Source of these receptors: a woman in her thirties in good health.

The chain has TRBV5-4 and TRBJ2-7; D might be TRBD2 (6 bases). This CDR3 has 14 residues. Between the trimmed V and J ends, which lost 1 base and 5 bases, there was a span of 13 bases. Looked up from germline, CDR1 is SGHNT and CDR2 is YYREEE (reference sequence). The CDR3 spells CASSLSLAPHEQYF. The CDR3 nucleotides are TGTGCCAGCAGCTTGTCCCTAGCGCCCCACGAGCAGTACTTC.

The chain uses TRBV11-2 and TRBJ2-5, with 16 positions matching TRBD2. CDR1 and CDR2 from the germline V gene are SGHAT and FQNNGV. Trimming cost V 3 bases and J 5 bases; bases outside gene matches: 9. The CDR3 has 18 residues. The CDR3 nucleotides read TGTGCCAGCAGCTTCGTGACGGGACTAGCGGGAGGGCCGGAGACCCAGTACTTC. This codes for CASSFVTGLAGGPETQYF.

The V call is TRBV28, the J call TRBJ1-5; D ambiguous. Germline CDR1 and CDR2: MDHEN and SYDVKM. The CDR3 runs to 15 residues. V lost 2 bases to trimming and J lost 7 bases, with 15 bases between them. CDR3 region: CASSLPTDWNQPQHF. The CDR3 region has the DNA TGTGCCAGCAGTTTACCAACAGACTGGAACCAGCCCCAGCATTTT.

This chain uses TRBV5-4 with TRBJ2-5, with 9 bases matching TRBD1. The germline V gene has CDR1 SGHNT and CDR2 YYREEE (reference sequence). Trimming at V came to 0 bases and at J to 2 bases, leaving 5 bases not matched to a gene. The CDR3 spans 16 residues. CDR3 loop: CASSLEGTGLQETQYF. The DNA of the CDR3 is TGTGCCAGCAGCTTGGAAGGGACAGGGCTTCAAGAGACCCAGTACTTC.

This chain connects TRBV19 to TRBJ1-2, with a tentative D call TRBD1 (6 bases). Trimming cost V 4 bases and J 4 bases, with 13 bases left between them. The CDR3 is 14 amino acids. CDR1 is LNHDA and CDR2 is SQIVND in the germline V gene (reference sequence). The chain's CDR3 is CASSTRQDIYGYTF. DNA for the CDR3: TGTGCCAGTAGTACAAGACAGGACATCTATGGCTACACCTTC.

The chain couples TRBV27 to TRBJ1-1; TRBD1 is a possible D gene (5 bases). The CDR3 totals 11 residues. Germline loops: CDR1 MNHEY, CDR2 SMNVEV (reference sequence). V lost 6 bases and J 4 bases, leaving 6 bases between the germline ends. The CDR3 bases are TGTGCCAGCAGCCAGGGCACTGAAGCTTTCTTT. This sequence encodes CASSQGTEAFF.

CDR3 bases: TGTGCCAGCAGGGGGAGAGGGACGACGAATCAGCCCCAGCATTTT. Its protein is CASRGRGTTNQPQHF. The chain links TRBV2 to TRBJ1-5, with a possible D match to TRBD1 (5 bases). This CDR3 contains 15 residues. Trimming removed 6 bases at V and 4 bases at J, with 16 bases between. CDR1 and CDR2 (germline): SNHLY, FYNNEI.

Of note for this clone: A junction end diverges from the germline sequence, so it may reflect a read error. This sequence joins TRBV28 and TRBJ2-1, with 7 bases fitting TRBD2. Germline values: CDR1 MDHEN, CDR2 SYDVKM. There are 15 residues in the CDR3. The CDR3 nucleotides read TGTGCCAGCAGTTTATTACTACTAGAGCGGGAAATGATACTCTTC. Amino acid sequence: CASSLLLLEREMILF.

Remarks on this clone: The same CDR3 arises from other DNA sequences in this sample as well. The chain employs TRBV5-1 and TRBJ2-7; D is unresolved. There are 12 residues in the CDR3. Trimming stripped 4 bases from V and 0 bases from J, with 5 bases between. Germline CDR1 and CDR2: SGHRS and YFSETQ. CDR3 residues: CASSPPSYEQYF. The CDR3 DNA reads TGCGCCAGCAGCCCACCCTCCTACGAGCAGTACTTC.

This chain uses TRBV7-9 with TRBJ2-4, with D possibly called TRBD1 or TRBD2 (5 bases each). The V and J ends lost 5 bases and 2 bases respectively, with 16 bases between them. CDR3 length: 16 amino acids. Germline CDR1 SEHNR, CDR2 FQNEAQ (reference sequence). The CDR3 DNA sequence: TGTGCCAGCAGCCCCTACCGGGACGGATCCAAAAACATTCAGTACTTC. It is translated as CASSPYRDGSKNIQYF.

V usage is TRBV5-4 and J usage is TRBJ2-1, with 12 bases fitting TRBD2. Germline trimming cut 4 bases from V and 6 bases from J; bases unmatched to any gene: 8. The length of the CDR3 is 16 residues. CDR1 and CDR2 (germline): SGHNT, YYREEE (reference sequence). The CDR3 loop is CASSPRTSGTLNEQFF. For the CDR3, the DNA is TGTGCCAGCAGCCCGCGGACTAGCGGGACTCTCAATGAGCAGTTCTTC.

V gene TRBV5-1 combines with J gene TRBJ2-5; TRBD1 matches 9 bases. V dropped 3 bases and J dropped 2; count of bases not matched to a gene: 5. Germline V gene sequence: CDR1 SGHRS, CDR2 YFSETQ. The CDR3 covers 15 residues. CDR3 sequence: CASSSRTGEQETQYF. The CDR3 DNA is TGCGCCAGCAGCTCCCGGACAGGGGAGCAAGAGACCCAGTACTTC.

The V call is TRBV19, the J call TRBJ2-1; TRBD2 aligns across 10 bases. This CDR3 region has 15 residues. Germline assignment: CDR1 LNHDA and CDR2 SQIVND (reference sequence). V trimming: 6 bases; J trimming: 1 base; junction bases outside the gene matches: 3. The CDR3 DNA is TGTGCCAGTAGGGAGGGACTAGCGTCCTACAATGAGCAGTTCTTC. It yields the protein CASREGLASYNEQFF.

The genes are TRBV7-8 and TRBJ1-4, with D uncertain. The CDR3 consists of 15 residues. The V gene lost 3 bases and the J gene lost 0 bases, with 8 bases spanning the gap. Germline-derived CDR1 and CDR2 are SGHVS and FQNEAQ. The CDR3 sequence is CASSLAGATNEKLFF. The CDR3 region has the DNA TGTGCCAGCAGCTTGGCGGGCGCAACTAATGAAAAACTGTTTTTT.

The gene calls are TRBV5-4 and TRBJ1-1; D call uncertain. Germline V CDR1 and CDR2: SGHNT, YYREEE (reference sequence). The V gene lost 3 bases and the J gene lost 0 bases, with 3 bases spanning the gap. The CDR3 extends over 12 amino acids. The CDR3 nucleotides read TGTGCCAGCAGCTATCTGAACACTGAAGCTTTCTTT. This encodes CASSYLNTEAFF.

The chain employs TRBV5-6 and TRBJ2-1; the D gene is possibly TRBD2 (5 bases). The V end was cut by 2 bases, the J end by 7 bases, with 10 bases between. Per germline, CDR1 SGHDT and CDR2 YYEEEE. The CDR3 length is 13 residues. In nucleotides, the CDR3 is TGTGCCAGCAGCTTTAGCAGAGGGAATGAGCAGTTCTTC. It encodes CASSFSRGNEQFF.

The genes are TRBV14 and TRBJ2-1; 7 bases are shared with TRBD2. This CDR3 is 16 amino acids long. Germline V gene data show CDR1 as SGHDN and CDR2 as FVKESK. J was trimmed by 0 bases and V by 4 bases; bases with no gene match: 6. CDR3 nucleotide sequence: TGTGCCAGCAGCCTCCTGGGCGGGAGCTCCTACAATGAGCAGTTCTTC. It codes for CASSLLGGSSYNEQFF.

The V gene is TRBV11-1, the J gene TRBJ2-7; D is ambiguous. CDR1 SGHAT and CDR2 FQDESV come from the germline V gene (reference sequence). The CDR3 sequence is 14 residues long. Trimming stripped 2 bases from V and 0 bases from J, with 8 bases between. The CDR3 protein is CASSLLENSYEQYF. CDR3 DNA: TGTGCCAGCAGCTTATTAGAAAACTCCTACGAGCAGTACTTC.

The CDR3, as DNA: TGTGCCAGCAGCGTCGGAGGGGGAGGAGAGACCCAGTACTTC. It yields the protein CASSVGGGGETQYF. The rearrangement links TRBV7-9 to TRBJ2-5, with D perhaps TRBD1 or TRBD2 (6 bases each). Trimming cost V 5 bases and J 4 bases, with 14 bases left between them. CDR3 length equals 14 residues. CDR1 is SEHNR and CDR2 is FQNEAQ in the germline V gene (reference sequence).

V usage is TRBV9 and J usage is TRBJ2-5; 7 positions agree with TRBD2. This CDR3 spans 15 amino acids. Germline values: CDR1 SGDLS, CDR2 YYNGEE. V lost 4 bases to trimming and J lost 0 bases; unmatched junction nucleotides: 6. The chain's CDR3 is CASSRRSGDQETQYF. CDR3 sequence (DNA): TGTGCCAGCAGCAGACGAAGCGGGGACCAAGAGACCCAGTACTTC.

This chain links TRBV27 with TRBJ2-1, with a weak D call TRBD2 (7 bases). Trimming took off 5 bases at V and 7 bases at J, with 18 bases between the two ends. The CDR3 has 15 residues. Germline V CDR1 and CDR2: MNHEY, SMNVEV (reference sequence). The CDR3 is CASSLSRGARNEQFF. As DNA, the CDR3 is TGTGCCAGCAGTCTCAGTCGGGGGGCTCGGAATGAGCAGTTCTTC.